The rows below give T cell receptor beta chains drawn from one sample of a study of beta chain features in type 1 diabetes. Produced via immunoSEQ multiplex PCR; TCRdb's table is partial and in-frame only. The table records under 150,000 clones, 6.9% of them present only once. Source material: central memory CD4+ T cells from blood. The source of these receptors is a woman aged 30 to 39 in good health. The CDR3 runs from the conserved cysteine through the conserved F or W. D genes are given only for firm matches. Some rows mark clone size as missing; the rest say once, few, many or name a class of expanded clone.

j_call,v_call,d_call,clone_size,cdr3_nt,cdr3_aa
TRBJ2-7,TRBV29-1,TRBD2,many,TGCAGCGTTGCCCTAGCGGGAGTAGAGTACTTC,CSVALAGVEYF
TRBJ2-2,TRBV7-2,-,-,TGTGCCAGCAGGGAACGCCGGGACAAGAACACCGGGGAGCTGTTTTTT,CASRERRDKNTGELFF
TRBJ2-5,TRBV2,-,-,TGTGCCAGCAGTGAGGGGCTAGTCCCAGGGGAGACCCAGTACTTC,CASSEGLVPGETQYF
TRBJ2-3,TRBV29-1,-,-,TGCAGCGTACGACAGGAGCGCACAGATACGCAGTATTTT,CSVRQERTDTQYF
TRBJ2-7,TRBV2,TRBD1,-,TGTGCCAGCAGTCCGGGACAGGTGAGATCCTACGAGCAGTACTTC,CASSPGQVRSYEQYF
TRBJ1-2,TRBV7-2,-,many,TGTGCCAGCAGCTTTACAGGGAATGGCTACACCTTC,CASSFTGNGYTF
TRBJ2-7,TRBV15,-,-,TGTGCCACCAGCAGAGAGGACAGGAGGGACCACGAGCAGTACTTC,CATSREDRRDHEQYF
TRBJ2-1,TRBV7-6,TRBD2,few,TGTGCCAGCAGCTTCCGGGGGGGGATTGAGCAGTTCTTC,CASSFRGGIEQFF
TRBJ1-5,TRBV19,TRBD1,-,TGTGCCAGTAGTATTGGGGGGACAGGGGCGGGTCAGCCCCAGCATTTT,CASSIGGTGAGQPQHF
TRBJ2-3,TRBV4-3,-,-,TGCGCCAGCAGCCAAGAGCGAACCGCTATCGGGACAGATACGCAGTATTTT,CASSQERTAIGTDTQYF
TRBJ2-7,TRBV7-9,TRBD1,once,TGTGCCAGCAGCTTAGCCGGGACAGCAAACGAGCAGTACTTC,CASSLAGTANEQYF
TRBJ2-7,TRBV7-2,-,few,TGTGCCAGCAGCTTAGTTGGTCCGGCCTACGAGCAGTACTTC,CASSLVGPAYEQYF
TRBJ2-3,TRBV30,-,many,TGTGCCTGGACTACTTCGGATACGCAGTATTTT,CAWTTSDTQYF
TRBJ1-1,TRBV30,-,-,TGTGCCTGGAGTGATGACATAGACACTGAAGCTTTCTTT,CAWSDDIDTEAFF
TRBJ2-7,TRBV13,-,-,TGTGCCAGCTCACCCATAGCTAGTTCGAACGAGCAGTACTTC,CASSPIASSNEQYF
TRBJ1-4,TRBV2,-,-,TGTGCCAGCAGTGAAACACGAACCCCCGGTACAGGAAAACTGTTTTTT,CASSETRTPGTGKLFF
TRBJ1-1,TRBV2,-,few,TGTGCCAGCAGTCCAGGGTTGTTGACTGAAGCTTTCTTT,CASSPGLLTEAFF
TRBJ1-2,TRBV7-2,-,-,TGTGCCAGCAGCTTCGACAGAAATAACTATGGCTACACCTTC,CASSFDRNNYGYTF
TRBJ1-5,TRBV2,TRBD1,-,TGTGCCAGCACGGGACAGGGGGGTAATCAGCCCCAGCATTTT,CASTGQGGNQPQHF
TRBJ2-5,TRBV6-5,TRBD2,-,TGTGCCAGCAGCCTAGCGGGAGTACAAGAGACCCAGTACTTC,CASSLAGVQETQYF
TRBJ2-3,TRBV7-3,TRBD2,few,TGTGCCAGCAGCTTAATAGGGTCTGGTCTAGCGGGGCCAGATACGCAGTATTTT,CASSLIGSGLAGPDTQYF
TRBJ2-7,TRBV10-3,TRBD1,few,TGTGCCATCGGTCCGTCGGGACAGGGGTACGAGCAGTACTTC,CAIGPSGQGYEQYF
TRBJ2-1,TRBV29-1,TRBD2,few,TGCAGCATAGTAATAGCGGGAGGGCACTACAATGAGCAGTTCTTC,CSIVIAGGHYNEQFF
TRBJ1-2,TRBV5-6,-,few,TGTGCCAGCAGCCTCTCGGGTACGCGGAGCTATGGCTACACCTTC,CASSLSGTRSYGYTF
TRBJ2-5,TRBV7-3,TRBD2,few,TGTGCCAGCAGCTTAGGGCTTGCGGGGGCCCAGTACTTC,CASSLGLAGAQYF
TRBJ2-7,TRBV7-2,TRBD2,-,TGTGCCAGCAGCTTAGGAGGGACTAGCCTCTTGCAGTACTTC,CASSLGGTSLLQYF
TRBJ2-5,TRBV7-6,TRBD2,-,TGTGCCAGCAGCATAGCGGGAGGAATAAAGACCCAGTACTTC,CASSIAGGIKTQYF
TRBJ2-4,TRBV28,-,many,TGTGCCAGCAGAGGACGCAGGGCTAACATTCAGTACTTC,CASRGRRANIQYF
TRBJ1-4,TRBV7-9,TRBD1,few,TGTGCCAGCAGCTCGGACGGGACAGGGGATGAAAAACTGTTTTTT,CASSSDGTGDEKLFF
TRBJ2-1,TRBV5-1,TRBD1,-,TGCGCCAGCAGCCCGAGTGGGCAGGGGGCCATTAATGAGCAGTTCTTC,CASSPSGQGAINEQFF
TRBJ2-3,TRBV5-1,TRBD1,few,TGCGCCAGCAGCTTTGGGGACAGCATTAGCACAGATACGCAGTATTTT,CASSFGDSISTDTQYF
TRBJ2-7,TRBV2,TRBD1,-,TGTGCCAGCAGCTCAGGACAGGGGGCGCGGGAGCAGTACTTC,CASSSGQGAREQYF
TRBJ2-1,TRBV14,-,many,TGTGCCAGCAGCCAAGGGGACTGGAACAATGAGCAGTTCTTC,CASSQGDWNNEQFF
TRBJ2-4,TRBV7-9,TRBD1,many,TGTGCCAGCAGCCACGTCGGGACAGGGAAGAACATTCAGTACTTC,CASSHVGTGKNIQYF
TRBJ2-2,TRBV7-2,TRBD2,few,TGTGCCAGCAGCTTAATTGGGACTAGCGCCACCGGGGAGCTGTTTTTT,CASSLIGTSATGELFF
TRBJ2-3,TRBV4-3,-,few,TGCGCCAGCAGGTACAGCCAGTCCACAGATACGCAGTATTTT,CASRYSQSTDTQYF
TRBJ2-7,TRBV30,TRBD1,few,TGTGCCTGGGGACAGGGTGGGTACGAGCAGTACTTC,CAWGQGGYEQYF
TRBJ2-7,TRBV29-1,-,-,TGCAGCGCACGACAGGACCGCTCCTACGAGCAGTACTTC,CSARQDRSYEQYF
TRBJ2-2,TRBV18,-,-,TGTGCCAGCTCATTCAGTCCAGGGGTCGGCACCGGGGAGCTGTTTTTT,CASSFSPGVGTGELFF
TRBJ2-7,TRBV2,TRBD2,few,TGTGCCAGCAGTGAAGGGCTAGCGGGCGCGCAGCAGTACTTC,CASSEGLAGAQQYF
TRBJ2-5,TRBV10-3,TRBD1,-,TGTGCCATCGGATCACAGGGGGCACAAGAGACCCAGTACTTC,CAIGSQGAQETQYF
TRBJ1-2,TRBV21-1,-,few,TGTGCCAGCAGCCCAGAACTACGGCAGCTCCTCAGGGGTGGCTACACCTTC,CASSPELRQLLRGGYTF
TRBJ1-3,TRBV28,-,-,TGTGCCAGCAGTTTACTTCAACAGGACTCTGGAAACACCATATATTTT,CASSLLQQDSGNTIYF
TRBJ1-2,TRBV7-8,-,few,TGTGCCAGCAGCTTATCCCCCCAGGGACATAGCTATGGCTACACCTTC,CASSLSPQGHSYGYTF
TRBJ2-7,TRBV30,-,few,TGTGCCTGGAGTAGAGGGGGATACGAGCAGTACTTC,CAWSRGGYEQYF
TRBJ1-5,TRBV19,-,-,TGTGCCAGTAGTATTTATTCGGGAAAGTTTCAGCCCCAGCATTTT,CASSIYSGKFQPQHF
TRBJ1-1,TRBV7-9,-,-,TGTGCCAGCAGCTTAGCCTATATGAACACTGAAGCTTTCTTT,CASSLAYMNTEAFF
TRBJ1-5,TRBV4-2,-,many,TGTGCCAGCAGCCAAGGGTTGAGAGGGCAGGACAATCAGCCCCAGCATTTT,CASSQGLRGQDNQPQHF
TRBJ2-2,TRBV7-2,-,few,TGTGCCAGCAGCTTATGGGGCAGGGAAACCGGGGAGCTGTTTTTT,CASSLWGRETGELFF
TRBJ2-3,TRBV7-8,-,few,TGTGCCAGCAGCTTACGGCTAGAGTTCGCAGATACGCAGTATTTT,CASSLRLEFADTQYF
TRBJ2-3,TRBV7-2,TRBD1,-,TGTGCCAGCAGCCGCCCCGGGACAGGGGTTTCAGGCACAGATACGCAGTATTTT,CASSRPGTGVSGTDTQYF
TRBJ1-5,TRBV19,-,-,TGTGCCACCTCCGGACGGGGTCAGCCCCAGCATTTT,CATSGRGQPQHF
TRBJ2-5,TRBV5-4,TRBD2,-,TGTGCCAGCAGCTCAGGGACTAGCGGGAGAGGTGGGCAAGAGACCCAGTACTTC,CASSSGTSGRGGQETQYF
TRBJ2-5,TRBV13,TRBD2,-,TGTGCCAGCAGCTTGGTCTCGGGAGGGCCCTCGGAGACCCAGTACTTC,CASSLVSGGPSETQYF
TRBJ2-3,TRBV18,TRBD1,-,TGTGCCAGCTCACCCGACAGGGGGAGGGGCACAGATACGCAGTATTTT,CASSPDRGRGTDTQYF
TRBJ1-2,TRBV4-2,-,-,TGTGCCAGCAGCCAAGATCCCGCTAACTATGGCTACACCTTC,CASSQDPANYGYTF
TRBJ1-5,TRBV18,-,-,TGTGCCAGCTCACCGCGGGGAAATGAGCCCCAGCATTTT,CASSPRGNEPQHF
TRBJ2-7,TRBV20-1,-,few,TGCAGTGCGAGAACACCCTACGAGCAGTACTTC,CSARTPYEQYF
TRBJ2-7,TRBV6-1,-,few,TGTGCCAGCAGTGAATTTCGGGGGGCGACGTACTTC,CASSEFRGATYF